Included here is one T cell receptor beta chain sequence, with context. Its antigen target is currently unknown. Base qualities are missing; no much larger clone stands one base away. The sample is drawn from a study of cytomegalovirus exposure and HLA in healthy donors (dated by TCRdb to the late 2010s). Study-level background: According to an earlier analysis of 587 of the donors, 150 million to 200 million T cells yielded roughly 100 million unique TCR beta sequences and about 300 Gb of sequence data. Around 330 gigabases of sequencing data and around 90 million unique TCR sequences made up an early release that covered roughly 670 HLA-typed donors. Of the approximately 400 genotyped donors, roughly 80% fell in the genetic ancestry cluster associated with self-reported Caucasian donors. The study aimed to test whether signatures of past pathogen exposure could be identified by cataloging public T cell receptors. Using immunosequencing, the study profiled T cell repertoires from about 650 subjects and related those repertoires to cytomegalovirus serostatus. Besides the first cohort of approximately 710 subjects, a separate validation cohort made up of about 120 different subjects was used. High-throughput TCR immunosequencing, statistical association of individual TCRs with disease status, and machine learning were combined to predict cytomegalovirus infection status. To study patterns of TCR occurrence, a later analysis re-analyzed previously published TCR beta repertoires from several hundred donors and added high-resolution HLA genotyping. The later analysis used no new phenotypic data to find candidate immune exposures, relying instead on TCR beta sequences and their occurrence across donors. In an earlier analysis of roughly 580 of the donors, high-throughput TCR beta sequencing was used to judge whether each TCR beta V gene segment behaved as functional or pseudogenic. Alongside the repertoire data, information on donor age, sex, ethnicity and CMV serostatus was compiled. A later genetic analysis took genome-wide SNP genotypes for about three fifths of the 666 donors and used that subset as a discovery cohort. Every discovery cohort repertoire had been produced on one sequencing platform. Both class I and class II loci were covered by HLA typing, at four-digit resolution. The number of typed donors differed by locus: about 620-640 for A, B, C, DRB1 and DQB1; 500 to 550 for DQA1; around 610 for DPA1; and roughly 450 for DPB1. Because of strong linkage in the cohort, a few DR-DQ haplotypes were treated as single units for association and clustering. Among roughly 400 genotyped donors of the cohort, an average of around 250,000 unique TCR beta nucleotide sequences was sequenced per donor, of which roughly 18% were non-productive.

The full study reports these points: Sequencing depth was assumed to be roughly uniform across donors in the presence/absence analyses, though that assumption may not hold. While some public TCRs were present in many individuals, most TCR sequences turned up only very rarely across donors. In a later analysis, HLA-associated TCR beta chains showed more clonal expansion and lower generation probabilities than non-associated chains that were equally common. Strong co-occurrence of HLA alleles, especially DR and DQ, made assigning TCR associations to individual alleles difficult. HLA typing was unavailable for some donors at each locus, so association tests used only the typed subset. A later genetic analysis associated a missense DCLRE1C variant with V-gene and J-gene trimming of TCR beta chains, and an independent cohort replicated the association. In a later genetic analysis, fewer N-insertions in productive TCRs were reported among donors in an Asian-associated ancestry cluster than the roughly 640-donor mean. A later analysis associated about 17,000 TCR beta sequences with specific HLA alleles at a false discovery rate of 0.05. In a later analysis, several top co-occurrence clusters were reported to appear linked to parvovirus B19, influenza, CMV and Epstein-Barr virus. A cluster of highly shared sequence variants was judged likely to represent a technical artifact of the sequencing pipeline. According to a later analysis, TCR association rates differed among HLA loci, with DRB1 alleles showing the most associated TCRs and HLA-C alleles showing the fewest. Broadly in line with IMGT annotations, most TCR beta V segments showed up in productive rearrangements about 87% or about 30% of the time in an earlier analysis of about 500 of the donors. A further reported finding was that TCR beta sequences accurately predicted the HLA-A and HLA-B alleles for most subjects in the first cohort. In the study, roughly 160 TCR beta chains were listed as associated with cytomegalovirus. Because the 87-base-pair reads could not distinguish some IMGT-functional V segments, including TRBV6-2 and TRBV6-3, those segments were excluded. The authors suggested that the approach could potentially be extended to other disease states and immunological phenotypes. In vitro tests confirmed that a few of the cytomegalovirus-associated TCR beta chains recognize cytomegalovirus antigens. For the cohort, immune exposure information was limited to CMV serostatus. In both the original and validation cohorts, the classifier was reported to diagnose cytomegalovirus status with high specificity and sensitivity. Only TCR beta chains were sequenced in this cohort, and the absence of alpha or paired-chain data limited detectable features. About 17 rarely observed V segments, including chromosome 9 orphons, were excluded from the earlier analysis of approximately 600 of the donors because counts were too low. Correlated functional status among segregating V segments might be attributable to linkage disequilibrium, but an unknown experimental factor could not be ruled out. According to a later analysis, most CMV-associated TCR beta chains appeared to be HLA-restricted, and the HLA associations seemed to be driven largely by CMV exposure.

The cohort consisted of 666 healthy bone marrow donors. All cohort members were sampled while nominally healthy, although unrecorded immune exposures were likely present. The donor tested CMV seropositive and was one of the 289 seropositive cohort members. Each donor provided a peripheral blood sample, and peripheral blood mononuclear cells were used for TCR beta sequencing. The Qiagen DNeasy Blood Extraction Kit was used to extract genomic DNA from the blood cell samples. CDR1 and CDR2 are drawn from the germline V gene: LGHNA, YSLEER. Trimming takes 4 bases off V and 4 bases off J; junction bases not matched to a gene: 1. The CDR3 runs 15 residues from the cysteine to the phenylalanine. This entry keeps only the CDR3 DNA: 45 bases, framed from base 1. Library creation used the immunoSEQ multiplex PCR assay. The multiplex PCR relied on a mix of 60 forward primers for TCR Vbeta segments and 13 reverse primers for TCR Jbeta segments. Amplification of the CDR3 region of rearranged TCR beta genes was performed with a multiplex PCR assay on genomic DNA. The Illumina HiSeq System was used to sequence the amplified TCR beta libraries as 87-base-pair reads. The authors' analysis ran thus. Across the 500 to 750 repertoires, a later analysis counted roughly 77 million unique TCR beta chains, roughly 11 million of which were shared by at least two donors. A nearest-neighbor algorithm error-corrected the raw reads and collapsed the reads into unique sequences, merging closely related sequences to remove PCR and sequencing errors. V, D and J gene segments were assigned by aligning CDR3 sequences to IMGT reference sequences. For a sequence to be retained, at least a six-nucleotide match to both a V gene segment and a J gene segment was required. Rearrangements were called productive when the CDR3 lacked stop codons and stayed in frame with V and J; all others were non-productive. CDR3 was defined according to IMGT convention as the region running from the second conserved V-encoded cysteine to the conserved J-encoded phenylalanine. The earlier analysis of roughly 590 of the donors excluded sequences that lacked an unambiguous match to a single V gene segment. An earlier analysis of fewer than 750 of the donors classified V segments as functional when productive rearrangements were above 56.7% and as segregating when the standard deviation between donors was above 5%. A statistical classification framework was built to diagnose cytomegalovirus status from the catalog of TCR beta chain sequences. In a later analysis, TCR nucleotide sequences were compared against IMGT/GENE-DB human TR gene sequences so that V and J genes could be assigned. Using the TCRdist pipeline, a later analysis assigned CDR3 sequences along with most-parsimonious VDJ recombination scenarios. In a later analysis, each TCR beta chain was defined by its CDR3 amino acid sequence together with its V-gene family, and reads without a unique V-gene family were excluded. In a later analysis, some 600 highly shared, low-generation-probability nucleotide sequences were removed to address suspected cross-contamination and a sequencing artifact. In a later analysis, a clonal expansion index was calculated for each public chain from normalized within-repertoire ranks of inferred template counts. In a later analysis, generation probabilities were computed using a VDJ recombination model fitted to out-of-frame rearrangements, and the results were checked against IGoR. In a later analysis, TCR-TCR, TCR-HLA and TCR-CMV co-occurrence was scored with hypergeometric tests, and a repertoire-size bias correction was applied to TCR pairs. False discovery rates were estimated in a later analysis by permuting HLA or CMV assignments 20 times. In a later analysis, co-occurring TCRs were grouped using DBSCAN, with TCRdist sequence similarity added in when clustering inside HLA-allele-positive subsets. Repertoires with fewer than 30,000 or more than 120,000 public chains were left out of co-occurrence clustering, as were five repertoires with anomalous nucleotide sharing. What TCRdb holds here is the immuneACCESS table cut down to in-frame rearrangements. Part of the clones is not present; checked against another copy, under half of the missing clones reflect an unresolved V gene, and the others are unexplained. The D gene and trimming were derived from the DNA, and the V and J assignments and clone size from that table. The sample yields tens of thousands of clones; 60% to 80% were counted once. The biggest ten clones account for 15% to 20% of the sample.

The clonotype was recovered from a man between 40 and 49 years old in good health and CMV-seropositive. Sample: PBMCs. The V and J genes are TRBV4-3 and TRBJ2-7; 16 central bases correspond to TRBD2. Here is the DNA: TGCGCCAGCAGCCCGGGACTAGCGGGAGGGTACGAGCAGTACTTC. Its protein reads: CASSPGLAGGYEQYF.